The clone carrying this TCR beta chain has just one count. Its antigen is not identified. This sample stems from a study of T cell repertoires in cytomegalovirus infection. In the study overall: CMV infection together with matching HLA type was indicated by public TCR beta signatures.

Trimming at V came to 6 bases and at J to 6 bases, leaving 8 bases not matched to a gene. The CDR3 extends over 14 amino acids. The germline V gene has CDR1 KGHDR and CDR2 SFDVKD. Whole-study findings and limits: Ex vivo, HLA-C-restricted CMV-specific TCR beta clonotypes prevailed over the rest of the response. Carriers of CMV plus the relevant HLA were identified by cumulative public TCR beta family frequency.

TCRdb passed the reads through MiXCR, listing each CDR3 protein once. The repertoire holds about 450,000 distinct CDR3 sequences, with approximately 31% as singletons. The chain couples TRBV24-1 to TRBJ1-2, with 8 bases fitting TRBD1. The sample was PBMCs. The TCR sequence derives from a human donor in good health (CMV status not recorded). Some clones in this sample may be carry-over from other donors' samples. In DNA, the CDR3 is TGTGCCACCAGTAAGGCCGGGACAGGAGATGGCTACACCTTC. As protein: CATSKAGTGDGYTF.